Shown below are 9 T cell receptor beta chains from a single sample sequenced in a study of T cells in Graves' hyperthyroidism and ophthalmopathy. Amplification yielded TCR beta CDR3 regions, with RNA transcripts as the source. The HTBI primer set served for first-round RT-PCR of the TCR CDR3. TCRdb analysed the multiplex PCR reads with MiXCR anew, one entry per CDR3 protein. The sample carries a few hundred thousand distinct CDR3 sequences, roughly 15% recorded once. Sequences were obtained from blood. Receptors originate from a woman aged 30 to 39 with Graves' ophthalmopathy.

This clonotype was picked up many times. The chain employs TRBV12-3 or TRBV12-4 and TRBJ2-1; 14 bases are a match to TRBD2. The CDR3 is 18 amino acids. J gave up 0 bases and V 6 bases, and 7 bases lay outside the gene matches. The CDR3 protein is CASRGLAGGLSSYNEQFF. For the CDR3, the DNA is TGTGCCAGCAGAGGACTAGCGGGGGGACTGAGCTCCTACAATGAGCAGTTCTTC.

This clonotype was seen many times. The J gene is TRBJ2-3, the V gene TRBV3-1; D is perhaps TRBD1 or TRBD2 (5 bases each). The CDR3 consists of 15 residues. CDR1 LGHDT and CDR2 YNNKEL come from the germline V gene (reference sequence). The V end lost 4 bases, the J end lost 0 bases, and 11 bases lay between the germline ends. The CDR3 sequence: CASSLGTASTDTQYF. The CDR3 DNA sequence: TGTGCCAGCAGCCTTGGGACGGCGAGCACAGATACGCAGTATTTT.

The rearrangement links TRBV7-2 to TRBJ1-2; D might be TRBD1 (5 bases). This CDR3 is built from 18 residues. Per the germline V gene, CDR1 is SGHTA and CDR2 is FQGNSA. V was trimmed by 6 bases and J by 0 bases, leaving 23 bases between them. CDR3 sequence reads: CASRPPGLGHGANYGYTF. The CDR3 coding sequence is TGTGCCAGCAGGCCTCCGGGACTTGGCCATGGAGCTAACTATGGCTACACCTTC. The full variable domain, completed using reference TRBV7-2 and TRBJ1-2, is GAGVSQSPSNKVTEKGKDVELRCDPISGHTALYWYRQSLGQGLEFLIYFQGNSAPDKSGLPSDRFSAERTGGSVSTLTIQRTQQEDSAVYLCASRPPGLGHGANYGYTFGSGTRLTVV.

The V call is TRBV10-3, the J call TRBJ2-7; 9 bases match TRBD1. Germline values: CDR1 ENHRY, CDR2 SYGVKD. CDR3 length: 16 residues. V gave up 6 bases and J gave up 3 bases; unmatched junction bases: 12. The DNA of the CDR3 is TGTGCCATCAGGAGGTCCCGGGACAGGGACCTCTACGAGCAGTACTTC. It translates to CAIRRSRDRDLYEQYF.

The rearrangement uses TRBV15 and TRBJ2-3; no clear D gene. The CDR3 is made up of 15 amino acids. V was cut by 0 bases and J by 3 bases, with 10 bases left in between. The V gene's germline CDR1 is LNHNV and CDR2 YYDKDF (reference sequence). The CDR3 here is CATSREGVKTDTQYF. CDR3 nucleotides: TGTGCCACCAGCAGAGAGGGCGTCAAGACAGATACGCAGTATTTT.

This clonotype was seen a handful of times. The rearrangement joins TRBV20-1 to TRBJ2-2; the match to TRBD2 covers 10 bases. This CDR3 is built from 15 residues. V shed 0 bases, J shed 6 bases, and the junction held 4 bases outside the gene matches. Per the germline V gene, CDR1 is DFQATT and CDR2 is SNEGSKA (reference sequence). This CDR3 reads CSARDLAGDPGELFF. CDR3 DNA: TGCAGTGCTAGAGACCTAGCGGGGGACCCCGGGGAGCTGTTTTTT.

This clonotype was counted at least ten times. The rearrangement uses TRBV2 and TRBJ2-3, with D unclear. Germline loops: CDR1 SNHLY, CDR2 FYNNEI. CDR3 size: 14 residues. Trimming took off 3 bases at V and 2 bases at J, with 9 bases between the two ends. Here the CDR3 DNA reads TGTGCCAGCAGTGATATGTCCTACACAGATACGCAGTATTTT. Translation: CASSDMSYTDTQYF.

This clonotype was detected a few times. CDR3 nucleotides: TGCGCCAGCAGCCAAGCGAGGGGGAGCCTCTATGGCTACACCTTC. Its protein product is CASSQARGSLYGYTF. The chain uses TRBV4-1 and TRBJ1-2; TRBD1 is a possible D gene (6 bases). In germline, CDR1 is MGHRA, CDR2 YSYEKL. This CDR3 contains 15 residues. The V and J ends lost 1 base and 4 bases respectively, with 13 bases between them.

The chain uses TRBV3-1 and TRBJ2-5, with D possibly matching TRBD1 (6 bases). V lost 4 bases, J lost 10 bases, and 25 bases lay in between. Germline V gene lookup returns CDR1 LGHDT and CDR2 YNNKEL (reference sequence). CDR3 size: 16 residues. The CDR3 nucleotides are TGTGCCAGCAGCCCAGCCGGTCAGGGGCTACTACCGGGCCAGTACTTC. As protein: CASSPAGQGLLPGQYF.